One sample yielded the 22 T cell receptor beta chains listed below, sequenced in a study of neurological immune-mediated disorders. Time point defined: longitudinal time-point 2. Each CDR3 protein gets one entry after TCRdb re-called the 5' RACE reads with MiXCR. There are more than 30,000 distinct CDR3 sequences in the sample; less than 15% occur only once, and about 2.5% lies in the top ten. Sample: PBMCs. The receptors stem from a middle-aged woman in good health.

This clonotype was seen repeatedly, ten times or more. The genes are TRBV5-1 and TRBJ1-3; the match to TRBD1 covers 10 bases. CDR1 is SGHRS, CDR2 YFSETQ, per germline. The CDR3 spans 15 residues. V dropped 3 bases and J dropped 0; count of bases not matched to a gene: 0. The CDR3: CASSWTGGSGNTIYF. In nucleotides, the CDR3 is TGCGCCAGCAGCTGGACAGGGGGCTCTGGAAACACCATATATTTT.

This clonotype was seen repeatedly, ten times or more. The chain has TRBV7-9 and TRBJ2-5; perhaps TRBD1 as D (5 bases). Germline CDR1 and CDR2: SEHNR and FQNEAQ (reference sequence). V shed 6 bases and J shed 5 bases, with 16 bases lying between them. The CDR3 spans 14 residues. Here the CDR3 DNA reads TGTGCCAGCAGTTTGGGCAGGGCTCGGGAGACCCAGTACTTC. Its translation is CASSLGRARETQYF.

This clonotype has ten or more counts. The chain is built from TRBV7-2 and TRBJ2-3, with D hard to call. The length of the CDR3 is 14 residues. Trimming shortened V by 2 bases and J by 0 bases, and 6 bases separated the two germline ends. Germline V gene data show CDR1 as SGHTA and CDR2 as FQGNSA. For the CDR3, the DNA is TGTGCCAGCAGCTTACGGGTGAGCACAGATACGCAGTATTTT. This sequence encodes CASSLRVSTDTQYF.

By frequency in the sample, this clonotype is medium-sized. The chain combines TRBV6-6 with TRBJ1-1; 7 bases are shared with TRBD1. V lost 4 bases and J lost 0; bases outside the gene matches: 2. The germline V gene encodes CDR1 MNHNY and CDR2 SVGAGI (reference sequence). CDR3 length: 14 residues. CDR3 DNA: TGTGCCAGCAGTTCAGGGGGTATGAACACTGAAGCTTTCTTT. Residues: CASSSGGMNTEAFF.

This clonotype was seen more than once but under ten times. The rearrangement uses TRBV6-5 and TRBJ1-6, with 8 nucleotides matching TRBD1. With V trimmed by 1 base and J by 5 bases, 4 bases remained unmatched. The CDR3 runs to 16 residues. CDR1 and CDR2 (germline): MNHEY, SVGAGI. CDR3 residues: CASSYLNRGNNSPLHF. The DNA for the CDR3 is TGTGCCAGCAGTTACTTGAACAGGGGGAATAATTCACCCCTCCACTTT.

This clonotype was picked up many times. The chain is built from TRBV5-1 and TRBJ1-1; D possibly corresponds to TRBD1 (6 bases). The CDR3 contains 13 residues. Looked up from germline, CDR1 is SGHRS and CDR2 is YFSETQ. Deletions cut 4 bases from V and 1 base from J, with 8 bases between. CDR3 protein: CASSPTGNTEAFF. CDR3 coding DNA: TGCGCCAGCAGCCCGACAGGGAACACTGAAGCTTTCTTT. The full variable domain, in which reference TRBV5-1 and TRBJ1-1 provide the parts outside the CDR3, is KAGVTQTPRYLIKTRGQQVTLSCSPISGHRSVSWYQQTPGQGLQFLFEYFSETQRNKGNFPGRFSGRQFSNSRSEMNVSTLELGDSALYLCASSPTGNTEAFFGQGTRLTVV.

This clonotype was recorded at least ten times. The chain combines TRBV5-1 with TRBJ2-7; the D is unclear. Germline CDR1 is SGHRS and CDR2 is YFSETQ. The CDR3 is 12 residues long. V dropped 3 bases and J dropped 0 bases, with 4 bases sitting between them. This CDR3 is CASSWGSYEQYF. CDR3 in DNA: TGCGCCAGCAGCTGGGGCTCCTACGAGCAGTACTTC.

The CDR3 DNA reads TGTGCCAGCAGTCAATCGGGTATGCGCTACGAGCAGTACTTC. Amino acids: CASSQSGMRYEQYF. The chain carries TRBV12-3 or TRBV12-4 and TRBJ2-7, with D unresolved. V lost 5 bases, J lost 3 bases, and 14 bases lay in between. The CDR3 extends over 14 amino acids.

This clonotype was seen repeatedly, ten times or more. This chain links TRBV12-3 or TRBV12-4 with TRBJ1-4; D ambiguous. The V gene lost 2 bases and the J gene lost 1 base, with 5 bases spanning the gap. The CDR3 length is 14 residues. In DNA, the CDR3 is TGTGCCAGCAGTTTAAGGGTAACTAATGAAAAACTGTTTTTT. Translated: CASSLRVTNEKLFF.

This clonotype qualifies as medium-sized. The rearrangement joins TRBV9 to TRBJ2-3; 9 positions agree with TRBD2. The trim removed 4 bases at V and 2 bases at J, leaving 11 bases unmatched. CDR3 size: 17 residues. Per germline, CDR1 SGDLS and CDR2 YYNGEE. CDR3 DNA: TGTGCCAGCAGCCGGAACTCTCCGGGACTAGCCACAGATACGCAGTATTTT. It is translated as CASSRNSPGLATDTQYF.

This clonotype was detected many times. The CDR3 DNA sequence: TGTGCCAGCAGGTCGGACAGTCCCCGCTCCTATGGCTACACCTTC. Protein sequence: CASRSDSPRSYGYTF. The V and J genes are TRBV25-1 and TRBJ1-2, with TRBD1 as a possible D gene (6 bases). Trimming removed 6 bases at V and 4 bases at J, with 18 bases between. This CDR3 has 15 amino acids. The germline V gene has CDR1 MGHDK and CDR2 SYGVNS.

This clonotype was seen many times. The chain carries TRBV10-3 and TRBJ1-1; D uncertain. The CDR3 is 13 amino acids. Germline loops: CDR1 ENHRY, CDR2 SYGVKD. V lost 7 bases, J lost 10 bases, and 19 bases lay in between. CDR3 region: CAINEGEGLGAFF. The CDR3 DNA follows: TGTGCCATCAACGAGGGTGAGGGTTTGGGAGCTTTCTTT.

The chain joins TRBV7-2 to TRBJ2-5, with 10 bases aligning to TRBD2. Germline V gene sequence: CDR1 SGHTA, CDR2 FQGNSA. This CDR3 has 15 residues. V was pared by 5 bases and J by 2 bases, with 5 bases of the junction left unmatched. The CDR3 spells CASSPSGGSQETQYF. Here the CDR3 DNA reads TGTGCCAGCAGCCCTAGCGGGGGCTCTCAAGAGACCCAGTACTTC.

This clonotype was recorded many times. The chain links TRBV12-3 or TRBV12-4 to TRBJ1-2; no definite D call. Trimming cost V 5 bases and J 8 bases, with 21 bases left between them. The CDR3 is 15 residues long. The DNA for the CDR3 is TGTGCCAGCAGTGACGGACCCCCCGTTTATGACGGCTACACCTTC. As protein: CASSDGPPVYDGYTF.

Many counts were recorded for this clonotype. The gene calls are TRBV7-2 and TRBJ2-3; D is possibly TRBD1 (6 bases). This CDR3 spans 15 amino acids. V gave up 5 bases and J gave up 3 bases, with 15 bases separating them. Germline assignment: CDR1 SGHTA and CDR2 FQGNSA. The CDR3: CASSPDSLGTDTQYF. The CDR3 DNA is TGTGCCAGCAGCCCGGACAGTTTGGGGACAGATACGCAGTATTTT.

This clonotype was counted ten times or more. This chain links TRBV27 with TRBJ1-2; 8 nucleotides line up with TRBD1. Germline trimming cut 4 bases from V and 7 bases from J; bases unmatched to any gene: 5. Germline loops: CDR1 MNHEY, CDR2 SMNVEV (reference sequence). The CDR3 is 13 amino acids. The CDR3 DNA is TGTGCCAGCAGTTCCTCGGACAGGGTTGGCTACACCTTC. It specifies CASSSSDRVGYTF.

This clonotype has ten or more counts. This chain links TRBV27 with TRBJ1-1; D remains ambiguous. Looked up from germline, CDR1 is MNHEY and CDR2 is SMNVEV (reference sequence). Trimming took 5 bases from V and 5 from J, leaving 15 bases between them. CDR3 size: 14 residues. Written as DNA, the CDR3 is TGTGCCAGCAGTCCCTGGGCCCCGGGGACTGAAGCTTTCTTT. Translating it yields CASSPWAPGTEAFF.

This clonotype occurred many times. The chain couples TRBV20-1 to TRBJ2-1, with D perhaps TRBD2 (5 bases). The V end was cut by 6 bases, the J end by 5 bases, with 20 bases between. CDR1 and CDR2 from the germline V gene are DFQATT and SNEGSKA (reference sequence). The CDR3 is 15 amino acids. The CDR3 loop reads CSAPPSGEVHNEQFF. The CDR3 nucleotides are TGCAGTGCCCCCCCGAGCGGAGAAGTTCACAATGAGCAGTTCTTC.

This clonotype has at least ten counts. The V call is TRBV20-1, the J call TRBJ2-7, with D possibly being TRBD1 (7 bases). CDR3 length: 15 residues. V lost 6 bases and J lost 0, with 18 bases in between. Germline V gene sequence: CDR1 DFQATT, CDR2 SNEGSKA (reference sequence). CDR3 sequence (DNA): TGCAGTGCCCCGCGTGGAGGGGGCGTCTCCTACGAGCAGTACTTC. Translating gives CSAPRGGGVSYEQYF.

This clonotype has ten or more counts. V and J are TRBV20-1 and TRBJ2-3; 9 bases are a match to TRBD2. There are 14 residues in the CDR3. CDR1 and CDR2 from the germline V gene are DFQATT and SNEGSKA (reference sequence). The J segment lost 0 bases and the V segment lost 6 bases, leaving 4 bases of the junction unmatched. CDR3 DNA sequence: TGCAGTGCCCGACTAGCGGTTAGCACAGATACGCAGTATTTT. Protein sequence: CSARLAVSTDTQYF.

This clonotype occurred many times. The chain uses TRBV7-2 and TRBJ2-3; TRBD2 agrees at 8 bases. V dropped 2 bases and J dropped 3; count of bases not matched to a gene: 10. This CDR3 region has 17 residues. Germline CDR1 and CDR2: SGHTA and FQGNSA. The CDR3 DNA reads TGTGCCAGCAGCTTAAGTTTAGCGGGGTCAGGTACAGATACGCAGTATTTT. Protein sequence: CASSLSLAGSGTDTQYF. The variable domain in full, completed from reference TRBV7-2 and TRBJ2-3, reads GAGVSQSPSNKVTEKGKDVELRCDPISGHTALYWYRQSLGQGLEFLIYFQGNSAPDKSGLPSDRFSAERTGGSVSTLTIQRTQQEDSAVYLCASSLSLAGSGTDTQYFGPGTRLTVL.

This clonotype has at least ten counts. The chain has TRBV7-2 and TRBJ2-7, with 9 bases lining up with TRBD1. V gave up 5 bases and J gave up 7 bases; unmatched junction bases: 6. Germline lookup yields CDR1 SGHTA and CDR2 FQGNSA. The CDR3 has 13 amino acids. The DNA for the CDR3 is TGTGCCAGCAGCCTCGGACAGGGGAGGGAGCAGTACTTC. Translating gives CASSLGQGREQYF.